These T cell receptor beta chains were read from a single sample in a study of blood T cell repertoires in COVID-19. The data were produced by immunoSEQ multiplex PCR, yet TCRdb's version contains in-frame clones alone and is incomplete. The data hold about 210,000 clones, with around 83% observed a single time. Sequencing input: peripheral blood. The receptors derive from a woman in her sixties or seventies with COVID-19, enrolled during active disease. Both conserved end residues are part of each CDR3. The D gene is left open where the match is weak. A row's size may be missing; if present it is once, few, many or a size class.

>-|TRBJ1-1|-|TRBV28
TGTGCCAGCAGTTTCGGGGGGCAGGGCTTCATGAACACTGAAGCTTTCTTT
CASSFGGQGFMNTEAFF
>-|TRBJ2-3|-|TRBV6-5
TGTGCCAGCAAAAGCGGGAGCACAGATACGCAGTATTTT
CASKSGSTDTQYF
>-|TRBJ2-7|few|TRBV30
TGTGCCTGGAGTGTACCAATCCCACTCGGGACACTGACCTACGAGCAGTACTTC
CAWSVPIPLGTLTYEQYF
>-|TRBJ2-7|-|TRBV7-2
TGTGCCAGCAGCTTTGGCTCCCGATCCTACGAGCAGTACTTC
CASSFGSRSYEQYF
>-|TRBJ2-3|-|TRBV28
TGTGCCAGCAGTTTAAGGGGGAGGGGCACAGATACGCAGTATTTT
CASSLRGRGTDTQYF
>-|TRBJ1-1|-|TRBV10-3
TGTGCCATCAGCCGGGGGGAAGGACCGAACACTGAAGCTTTCTTT
CAISRGEGPNTEAFF
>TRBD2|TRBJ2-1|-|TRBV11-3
TGTGCCAGCAGCTTATCGGGAGGTAATGAGCAGTTCTTC
CASSLSGGNEQFF
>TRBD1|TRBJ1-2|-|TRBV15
TGTGCCACCAGCCCGGACAGGGTCGCTAACTATGGCTACACCTTC
CATSPDRVANYGYTF
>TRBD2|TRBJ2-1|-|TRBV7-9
TGTGCCAGCAGCTTAAATATAGCGGGAGACCACAATGAGCAGTTCTTC
CASSLNIAGDHNEQFF
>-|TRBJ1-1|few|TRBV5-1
TGCGCCAGCAGGCGATTCCCGGGACAACGGGAAACTGAAGCTTTCTTT
CASRRFPGQRETEAFF
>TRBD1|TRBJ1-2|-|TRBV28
TGTGCCAGCAGTTCTAGGACAGGGAACTATGGCTACACCTTC
CASSSRTGNYGYTF
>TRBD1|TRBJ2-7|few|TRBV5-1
TGCGCCAGCAGGCCGGGACAGGGTTCGTCCTACGAGCAGTACTTC
CASRPGQGSSYEQYF
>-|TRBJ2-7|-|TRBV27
TGTGCCAGCAGTTTAAAGCGGATCGGCCACGAGCAGTACTTC
CASSLKRIGHEQYF
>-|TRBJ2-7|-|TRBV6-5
TGTGCCAGCAGTTACCGGGGGGAGCAGTACTTC
CASSYRGEQYF
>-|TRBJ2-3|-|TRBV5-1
TGCGCCAGCAGCCTCCGGGCCGCAGGGGTCACAGATACGCAGTATTTT
CASSLRAAGVTDTQYF
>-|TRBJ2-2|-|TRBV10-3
TGTGCCATCAGGGAGACCGGGAGAGGGAACACCGGGGAGCTGTTTTTT
CAIRETGRGNTGELFF
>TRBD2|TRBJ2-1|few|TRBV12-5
TGTGCTAGTGGTTCTTCCCCGGGGGGAGCGGCTTCCTACAATGAGCAGTTCTTC
CASGSSPGGAASYNEQFF
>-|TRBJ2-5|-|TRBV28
TGTGCCAGCAGTTTAGGGACACTCCACTTCCAAGAGACCCAGTACTTC
CASSLGTLHFQETQYF
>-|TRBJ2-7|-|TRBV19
TGTGCCAGAAGGGACAATCGATCCGTGTCCTACGAGCAGTACTTC
CARRDNRSVSYEQYF
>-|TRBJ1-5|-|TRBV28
TGTGCCAGCAGAAAGGACAGCAATAGCAATCAGCCCCAGCATTTT
CASRKDSNSNQPQHF
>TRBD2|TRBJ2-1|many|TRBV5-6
TGTGCCAGCAGCTCATTAGCGGGAGGGAGCTCCTACAATGAGCAGTTCTTC
CASSSLAGGSSYNEQFF
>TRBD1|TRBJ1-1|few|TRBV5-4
TGTGCCAGCAGCTTGGTGTCAGGGGGAGGTGGCGAAGCTTTCTTT
CASSLVSGGGGEAFF
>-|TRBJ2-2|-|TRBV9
TGTGCCAGCAGCGTAAGGGGCCGCGAGCTGAACACCGGGGAGCTGTTTTTT
CASSVRGRELNTGELFF
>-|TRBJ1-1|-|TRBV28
TGTGCCAGCAGGGGGGGGCGCGGGATTGAAGCTTTCTTT
CASRGGRGIEAFF
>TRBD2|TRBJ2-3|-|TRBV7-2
TGTGCCAGCAGCCGTGGACTAGCGGGACTGGGGGGGACAGATACGCAGTATTTT
CASSRGLAGLGGTDTQYF
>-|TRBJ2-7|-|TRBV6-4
TGTGCCAGCAGGACAGTCTACGAGCAGTACTTC
CASRTVYEQYF
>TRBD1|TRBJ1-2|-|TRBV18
TGTGCCAGCTCACCACTATCTGGGACAGACTATGGCTACACCTTC
CASSPLSGTDYGYTF
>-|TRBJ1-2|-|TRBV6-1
TGTGCCAGCAGTGAAATAAGGGGTAACTATGGCTACACCTTC
CASSEIRGNYGYTF
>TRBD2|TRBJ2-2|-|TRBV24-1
TGTGCCACCAGTGCGACTAGCTCGAACACCGGGGAGCTGTTTTTT
CATSATSSNTGELFF
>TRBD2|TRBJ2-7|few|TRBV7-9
TGTGCCAGCAGCTTAGAACTAGCGGGAACCTACGAGCAGTACTTC
CASSLELAGTYEQYF
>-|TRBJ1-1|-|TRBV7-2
TGTGCCAGCAGCTTAGATGTGAGGACTGAAGCTTTCTTT
CASSLDVRTEAFF